This TCR beta chain was documented in a study of blood T cell repertoires in COVID-19 (dated by TCRdb to 2018 to 2020). About the study as a whole: Samples covering the acute and convalescent phases of COVID-19 were provided by collaborators in the United States, Italy and Spain. The material from the prospective study consisted of cDNA or gDNA derived from T cells, B-cell-depleted T cells, or PBMCs. The dataset comprised deeply sampled blood TCRbeta repertoires from subjects exposed to, actively infected with, or recovered from COVID-19. A freely available public database, intended as a resource for researchers studying the immune response to SARS-CoV-2, is where the repertoires were released. Samples were obtained from the ongoing ImmuneRACE study (first 160 participants) and from approximately 1,200 subjects provided by 6 global collaborators. The sample metadata nearly always contained a de-identified subject ID, COVID-19 status, age in years and sex. Where HLA class I and class II types were available, the types were taken from metadata supplied by the sample provider, not from assay-based typing. Summary of the overall study and its limitations: The amount of clinical and demographic metadata varied by source and participant and was provided uncurated.

The immunoSEQ Assay, a bias-controlled multiplex PCR, was used to amplify TCRbeta CDR3 regions from genomic DNA. Per the authors' processing: Nucleated cell counts per sample were estimated from amplification of reference gene primers within the assay. Sequence reads were collapsed and filtered to measure the absolute abundance of every unique TCRbeta CDR3 rearrangement. For each sample, productive Simpson clonality was calculated as the square root of Simpson's diversity index over productive rearrangements. As stored in TCRdb, this immuneACCESS dataset retains in-frame rearrangements with V and J assigned. A fraction of the clones does not appear; measured against another copy, unresolved V genes explain less than half of the discrepancy, and the remainder lacks a known reason. V, J and clone size are those of that table, while D and trimming were read from the DNA. The sample contains roughly 200,000 clones, 65% to 90% of them found a single time. The ten top clones hold roughly 4% of the sample.

According to the germline V gene, CDR1 reads ENHRY and CDR2 reads SYGVKD. The CDR3 starts with the cysteine, ends with the phenylalanine, and has 13 residues. Solely the CDR3 DNA is kept, with 39 bases framed from the first base. At the junction V is shortened by 10 bases and J by 6 bases, with 13 bases in between. Participants in the prospective study were enrolled through a virtual design, were aged roughly 18 to 100 years, and lived in 24 United States geographic areas. Cohort assignment in the prospective study relied on participant-reported clinical history from a screening survey and a study questionnaire. A participant counted as exposed if, within 2 weeks of entering the study, that participant had been in contact with someone who had a PCR-confirmed or clinician-diagnosed COVID-19 case. In the prospective study, whole blood, serum and a nasopharyngeal or oropharyngeal swab were collected from each participant by mobile phlebotomists. Additional blood draws and questionnaires over a roughly two-month period could optionally be provided by prospective study participants. Blood samples from the prospective study were shipped frozen or at room temperature prior to DNA extraction.

On this clone: No cognate antigen has been identified for it. Base qualities are not recorded, but no much larger clone differs from it by a single base.

The chain was built from TRBV10-3 and TRBJ1-6; the D gene lacks a confident call. The source of this sequence is a woman in her 30s who had been exposed to COVID-19. The sequenced material came from PBMCs or T cells enriched from blood (not recorded which). The sequenced DNA is TGTGCCACCCTCCGAGGACTTAATTCACCCCTCCACTTT. It translates to CATLRGLNSPLHF.